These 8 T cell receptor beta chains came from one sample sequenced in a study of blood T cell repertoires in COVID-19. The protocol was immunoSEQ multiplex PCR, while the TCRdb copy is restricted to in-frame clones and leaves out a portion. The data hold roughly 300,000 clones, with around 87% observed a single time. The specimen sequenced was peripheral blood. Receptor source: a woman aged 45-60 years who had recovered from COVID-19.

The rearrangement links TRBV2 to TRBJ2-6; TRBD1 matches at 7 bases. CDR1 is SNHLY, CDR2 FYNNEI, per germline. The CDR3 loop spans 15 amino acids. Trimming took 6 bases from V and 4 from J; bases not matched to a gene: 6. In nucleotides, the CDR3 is TGTGCCAGCAGGAAGACAGGGTACGGGGCCAACGTCCTGACTTTC. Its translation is CASRKTGYGANVLTF.

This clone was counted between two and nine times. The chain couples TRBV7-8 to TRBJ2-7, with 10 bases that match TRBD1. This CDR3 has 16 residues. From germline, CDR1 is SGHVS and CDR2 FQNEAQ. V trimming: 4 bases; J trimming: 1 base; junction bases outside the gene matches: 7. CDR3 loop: CASSSDPGQGSYEQYF. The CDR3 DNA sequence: TGTGCCAGCAGCTCGGACCCGGGACAGGGGTCCTACGAGCAGTACTTC.

Here the CDR3 DNA reads TGTGCCAGCAGCGCTCAGGCTTCGCATGGCTACACCTTC. Amino acid sequence: CASSAQASHGYTF. This chain uses TRBV9 with TRBJ1-2; D is unresolved. Germline CDR1 is SGDLS and CDR2 is YYNGEE. V was pared by 3 bases and J by 6 bases, with 12 bases between. The CDR3 spans 13 residues.

The CDR3 sequence: CASTDPGSTYEQYF. DNA of the CDR3: TGTGCCAGTACGGACCCAGGGTCAACCTACGAGCAGTACTTC. This chain uses TRBV19 with TRBJ2-7, with D possibly being TRBD1 (5 bases). CDR3 size: 14 residues. Germline V gene data show CDR1 as LNHDA and CDR2 as SQIVND (reference sequence). V lost 7 bases and J 2 bases, leaving 15 bases between the germline ends.

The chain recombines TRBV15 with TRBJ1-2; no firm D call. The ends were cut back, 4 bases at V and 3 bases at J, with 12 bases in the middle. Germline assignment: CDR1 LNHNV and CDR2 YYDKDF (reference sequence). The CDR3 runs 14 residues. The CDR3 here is CATSKIGRDYGYTF. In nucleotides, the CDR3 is TGTGCCACCAGCAAAATTGGCCGGGACTATGGCTACACCTTC.

Written as DNA, the CDR3 is TGCGCCGTACCAGCACCAGCGGGGACGAGGTACGAGCAGTACTTC. This sequence encodes CAVPAPAGTRYEQYF. The J gene is TRBJ2-7, the V gene TRBV5-1; 7 bases map to TRBD2. The V gene's germline CDR1 is SGHRS and CDR2 YFSETQ. The CDR3 runs to 15 residues. The junction had 17 bases not matched to a gene; V was cut back by 10 bases and J by 4 bases.

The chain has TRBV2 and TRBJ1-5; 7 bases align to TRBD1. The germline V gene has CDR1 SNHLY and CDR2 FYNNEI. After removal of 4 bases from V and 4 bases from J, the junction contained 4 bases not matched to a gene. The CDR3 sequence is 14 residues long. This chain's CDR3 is CASSVSRGNQPQHF. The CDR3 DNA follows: TGTGCCAGCAGTGTTTCCAGGGGGAATCAGCCCCAGCATTTT.

The CDR3 region is CASRAGTSGSTDTQYF. The CDR3 nucleotides read TGTGCCAGCAGGGCAGGGACTAGCGGAAGCACAGATACGCAGTATTTT. The rearrangement uses TRBV3-1 (or the pseudogene TRBV3-2) and TRBJ2-3, with 11 bases identical to TRBD2. The V gene's germline CDR1 is LGHDT and CDR2 YNNKEL (reference sequence). Trimming took 6 bases from V and 0 from J; bases not matched to a gene: 5. The CDR3 has 16 amino acids.